Many counts were recorded for the clone carrying this T cell receptor beta chain. Its target is not known. Researchers tagged individual cDNA molecules with unique molecular identifiers. TCRdb redid the calling of the 5' RACE reads with MiXCR, one entry per CDR3 protein. The data contain about 80,000 distinct CDR3 sequences, more than 9% of them seen just once; the ten biggest clones take up approximately 4.8%. The data stem from a study of early T cells in non-severe SARS-CoV-2 infection. The overall study: Unsorted whole blood bulk RNA was sequenced, with unpaired chains. Study-wide findings and caveats: VDJdb-based matching was biased toward anti-spike CD8 responses and missed private and CD4 specificities.

CDR3 length equals 12 residues. With 4 bases removed from V and 6 bases from J, the gap between germline ends came to 7 bases. Germline loops: CDR1 MDHEN, CDR2 SYDVKM. The rearrangement uses TRBV28 and TRBJ1-3; no reliable D call. This clonotype was sampled from an adult who was a healthcare worker with PCR-confirmed SARS-CoV-2 infection or an uninfected control (not recorded which). Source material: whole blood. The CDR3 reads CASSSRINTIYF. In DNA, the CDR3 is TGTGCCAGCAGTTCCCGAATAAACACCATATATTTT.